These 32 T cell receptor beta chains were all obtained from the same sample, sequenced in a study of spatial heterogeneity in lung cancer. The sample's time point: blood at routine non-recurrence follow-up after resection. TCRdb ran MiXCR on the 5' RACE reads and lists one entry per CDR3 protein. The sample includes more than 75,000 distinct CDR3 sequences, roughly a fifth of them seen just once. Sample: PBMCs, taken at follow-up. These receptors came from a male donor with early-stage non-small cell lung cancer.

The chain is built from TRBV3-2 and TRBJ2-6; the D segment call TRBD1 is taken from the table without a DNA check. TRBV3-2 corresponds to a pseudogene. The length of the CDR3 is 18 residues. The CDR3 nucleotides are TGTGCCAGCAGCCGAGATGGACAGCTGAGGTCTGGGGCCAACGTCCTGACTTTC. Encoded protein: CASSRDGQLRSGANVLTF.

This sequence joins TRBV12-3 or TRBV12-4 and TRBJ2-7; 8 nucleotides align to TRBD2. V trimming: 3 bases; J trimming: 4 bases; junction bases outside the gene matches: 2. This CDR3 contains 13 residues. The chain's CDR3 is CASSFAGGYEQYV. As DNA, the CDR3 is TGTGCCAGCAGTTTTGCGGGGGGTTACGAGCAGTACGTC.

The genes are TRBV9 and TRBJ2-2, with D perhaps matching TRBD2 (6 bases). The CDR3 covers 15 residues. The V end was cut by 0 bases, the J end by 4 bases, with 10 bases between. CDR1 is SGDLS and CDR2 is YYNGEE in the germline V gene. CDR3 region: CASSVGSSATGELFF. The CDR3 nucleotides read TGTGCCAGCAGCGTAGGGTCTAGCGCCACCGGGGAGCTGTTTTTT.

Written as DNA, the CDR3 is TGTGCCAGCAAAATGACAGGGATTAGCAATCAGCCCCAGCATTTT. Protein sequence: CASKMTGISNQPQHF. This chain links TRBV6-5 with TRBJ1-5, with 7 bases matching TRBD1. CDR1 MNHEY and CDR2 SVGAGI come from the germline V gene. Trimming removed 7 bases from V and 0 bases from J; junction bases left unmatched: 6. CDR3 length equals 15 residues.

This clonotype was detected ten times or more. V gene TRBV6-1 combines with J gene TRBJ2-2, with TRBD1 matching over 8 bases. The CDR3 has 15 residues. The junction had 4 bases not matched to a gene; V was cut back by 3 bases and J by 4 bases. From germline, CDR1 is MNHNS and CDR2 SASEGT. This CDR3 reads CASSEPGGITGELFF. CDR3 in DNA: TGTGCCAGCAGTGAGCCAGGGGGCATCACCGGGGAGCTGTTTTTT.

This clonotype was counted many times. The chain is built from TRBV12-5 and TRBJ2-3, with D possibly TRBD1 on 6 matching bases. Germline CDR1 reads LGHNT; CDR2 reads FRNRAP. The CDR3 has 12 amino acids. The chain's CDR3 is CASGTSTDTQYF. In DNA form, the CDR3 reads TGTGCCTCGGGGACAAGCACAGATACGCAGTATTTT.

Relative to its sample, this clonotype is medium-sized. The rearrangement joins TRBV12-3 or TRBV12-4 to TRBJ1-1, with 8 nucleotides matching TRBD1. With 6 bases clipped from V and 4 bases from J, the junction kept 10 bases outside the gene matches. The CDR3 covers 15 residues. CDR3 in DNA: TGTGCCAGCAGCTTACAGGGGGGGCTTGGCACTGAAGCTTTCTTT. Its protein product is CASSLQGGLGTEAFF.

In its sample, this clonotype was seen a few times. This sequence joins TRBV20-1 and TRBJ2-5, with D perhaps matching TRBD1 (6 bases). From germline, CDR1 is DFQATT and CDR2 SNEGSKA (reference sequence). V was pared by 4 bases and J by 9 bases, with 15 bases between. This CDR3 has 12 residues. The DNA of the CDR3 is TGCAGTGCTACCACAGGGCCCTTCGCCCAGTACTTC. It encodes CSATTGPFAQYF.

This clonotype was seen a few times. The chain has TRBV11-2 and TRBJ2-5; no clear D. The CDR3 extends over 13 amino acids. CDR1 and CDR2 (germline): SGHAT, FQNNGV. Trimming took 7 bases from V and 1 from J, leaving 10 bases between them. CDR3 DNA sequence: TGTGCCAGCACCTTCGGGTCCCAAGAGACCCAGTACTTC. Its protein is CASTFGSQETQYF.

This clonotype occurred once. The chain links TRBV7-2 to TRBJ2-3; 7 bases are a match to TRBD2. Germline CDR1 SGHTA, CDR2 FQGNSA. J gave up 4 bases and V 4 bases, and 11 bases lay outside the gene matches. CDR3 length: 16 amino acids. The CDR3, as DNA: TGTGCCAGCAGCTCGAGGGCTAGCGGCTGGGCAGATACGCAGTATTTT. It encodes CASSSRASGWADTQYF.

This clonotype was counted a few times. This chain links TRBV9 with TRBJ1-1, with D unclear. V shed 0 bases and J shed 1 base, with 7 bases lying between them. The CDR3 length is 14 residues. Per the germline V gene, CDR1 is SGDLS and CDR2 is YYNGEE. This chain's CDR3 is CASSVGNRNTEAFF. For the CDR3, the DNA is TGTGCCAGCAGCGTAGGAAACAGGAACACTGAAGCTTTCTTT.

This clonotype was recorded at least ten times. The chain's CDR3 is CASRKDRTYEQYV. The CDR3 region has the DNA TGTGCCAGCAGAAAGGACAGGACCTACGAGCAGTACGTC. The chain uses TRBV6-6 and TRBJ2-7, with 7 bases fitting TRBD1. The CDR3 is made up of 13 amino acids. In germline, CDR1 is MNHNY, CDR2 SVGAGI (reference sequence). Trimming took 6 bases from V and 2 from J; bases not matched to a gene: 4.

The chain employs TRBV27 and TRBJ1-2; the D is unclear. Trimming left V 3 bases short and J 3 bases short, with 8 bases between. Germline lookup yields CDR1 MNHEY and CDR2 SMNVEV (reference sequence). The CDR3 consists of 13 residues. CDR3 region: CASSLGSHYGYTF. The CDR3 nucleotides are TGTGCCAGCAGTTTGGGAAGCCACTATGGCTACACCTTC.

J is TRBJ1-6 and V is TRBV3-1; D unclear. Trimming left V 1 base short and J 10 bases short, with 8 bases between. The CDR3 is 13 amino acids. Germline V gene data show CDR1 as LGHDT and CDR2 as YNNKEL (reference sequence). CDR3 protein: CASSQVLRSPLHF. CDR3 nucleotide sequence: TGTGCCAGCAGCCAAGTTCTGCGATCACCCCTCCACTTT.

The chain has TRBV29-1 and TRBJ2-3; TRBD1 matches at 9 bases. Germline CDR1 and CDR2: SQVTM and ANQGSEA. J gave up 2 bases and V 3 bases, and 12 bases lay outside the gene matches. There are 17 residues in the CDR3. The CDR3 loop reads CSVEEFRDRAFTDTQYF. CDR3 coding DNA: TGCAGCGTTGAGGAATTCCGGGACAGGGCTTTCACAGATACGCAGTATTTT.

This clonotype turned up a few times. The chain links TRBV4-3 to TRBJ2-5, with D unclear. This CDR3 spans 14 amino acids. The V and J ends lost 0 bases and 6 bases respectively, with 11 bases between them. Germline assignment: CDR1 LGHNA and CDR2 YSLEER. In DNA form, the CDR3 reads TGCGCCAGCAGCCAAGATTTGGCATCCCAGACCCAGTACTTC. This encodes CASSQDLASQTQYF.

The rearrangement links TRBV7-9 to TRBJ2-3; TRBD1 agrees at 9 bases. Germline V gives CDR1 SEHNR, CDR2 FQNEAQ (reference sequence). This CDR3 spans 16 amino acids. V shed 7 bases and J 6 bases; nucleotides not matched to a gene: 14. The CDR3 coding sequence is TGTGCCAGCACCGACCCCCGGGACAGGGTATCGGATACGCAGTATTTT. It yields the protein CASTDPRDRVSDTQYF.

This clonotype was picked up a small number of times. The chain employs TRBV5-1 and TRBJ2-6; maybe TRBD2 (5 bases). Trimming removed 7 bases at V and 4 bases at J, with 12 bases between. The CDR3 runs 14 residues. Germline values: CDR1 SGHRS, CDR2 YFSETQ. The DNA of the CDR3 is TGCGCCAGCGAACGGGGTACCGGGGCCAACGTCCTGACTTTC. Protein: CASERGTGANVLTF.

This clonotype was detected a few times. The V gene is TRBV4-1, the J gene TRBJ1-4, with D perhaps matching TRBD1 (5 bases). Trimming pared 5 bases from V and 4 bases from J, leaving 14 bases between. Germline lookup yields CDR1 MGHRA and CDR2 YSYEKL. The CDR3 covers 15 residues. The CDR3 loop reads CASSSRVGGNEKLFF. In DNA, the CDR3 is TGCGCCAGCAGCTCTCGGGTCGGGGGTAATGAAAAACTGTTTTTT.

This chain links TRBV27 with TRBJ1-5; D is unresolved. Germline V gene data show CDR1 as MNHEY and CDR2 as SMNVEV (reference sequence). With 6 bases removed from V and 3 bases from J, the gap between germline ends came to 12 bases. CDR3 length equals 14 residues. The CDR3 protein is CASSDGAFNQPQHF. The CDR3 region has the DNA TGTGCCAGCAGCGACGGAGCTTTCAATCAGCCCCAGCATTTT.

A few counts support this clonotype. The rearrangement uses TRBV14 and TRBJ2-5, with D possibly matching TRBD2 (5 bases). The CDR3 sequence is 14 residues long. Trimming pared 0 bases from V and 4 bases from J, leaving 9 bases between. The germline V gene has CDR1 SGHDN and CDR2 FVKESK. The CDR3 region is CASSQDGLAETQYF. The CDR3 region has the DNA TGTGCCAGCAGCCAAGACGGCCTAGCAGAGACCCAGTACTTC.

This clonotype came up a few times. The chain carries TRBV7-2 and TRBJ2-7, with D perhaps matching TRBD2 (6 bases). Trimming took 5 bases from V and 0 from J, leaving 14 bases between them. The CDR3 runs to 15 residues. Germline assignment: CDR1 SGHTA and CDR2 FQGNSA. The chain's CDR3 is CASSLEGYFSYEQYF. DNA of the CDR3: TGTGCCAGCAGCCTGGAGGGGTACTTCTCCTACGAGCAGTACTTC.

The chain is built from TRBV23-1 and TRBJ2-7; D possibly corresponds to TRBD1 (5 bases). TRBV23-1 is an ORF, with its function uncertain. Trimming pared 6 bases from V and 0 bases from J, leaving 12 bases between. The CDR3 covers 14 residues. CDR3 residues: CASRGVARSYEQYF. The CDR3 bases are TGCGCCAGCAGAGGGGTTGCTCGCTCCTACGAGCAGTACTTC.

This clonotype was seen more than once but under ten times. CDR3 coding DNA: TGCAGTGCCAGCTCGGGGACAGCTAACTATGGCTACACCTTC. Protein: CSASSGTANYGYTF. The J gene is TRBJ1-2, the V gene TRBV20-1; 7 positions agree with TRBD1. From germline, CDR1 is DFQATT and CDR2 SNEGSKA (reference sequence). The CDR3 consists of 14 residues. Trimming cost V 6 bases and J 0 bases; bases outside gene matches: 7.

The V gene is TRBV12-3 or TRBV12-4, the J gene TRBJ2-2; D is unresolved. Trimming removed 6 bases from V and 5 bases from J, with 13 bases in between. The CDR3 runs 14 residues. The CDR3 DNA reads as TGTGCCAGCAGCTCCGGGCTCCGGACCGGGGAGCTGTTTTTT. Amino acids: CASSSGLRTGELFF.

The gene calls are TRBV7-2 and TRBJ2-3; the D gene is possibly TRBD2 (7 bases). The CDR3 spans 14 residues. CDR1 SGHTA and CDR2 FQGNSA come from the germline V gene. V was clipped by 5 bases and J by 5 bases, with 14 bases between them. CDR3 bases: TGTGCCAGCAGCGTCGGGGGGCGAGTAGATACGCAGTATTTT. The encoded protein is CASSVGGRVDTQYF.

This clonotype turned up a few times. The chain combines TRBV6-5 with TRBJ1-4, with D uncertain. V lost 2 bases and J 8 bases, leaving 12 bases between the germline ends. Per the germline V gene, CDR1 is MNHEY and CDR2 is SVGAGI. The CDR3 has 14 amino acids. CDR3 in amino acids: CASSYREGGEKLFF. The CDR3 coding sequence is TGTGCCAGCAGTTACAGGGAGGGTGGGGAAAAACTGTTTTTT.

This clonotype has more than one count but fewer than ten. The genes are TRBV6-5 and TRBJ1-1, with TRBD1 matching over 7 bases. The CDR3 has 15 amino acids. The V gene's germline CDR1 is MNHEY and CDR2 SVGAGI. J was trimmed by 3 bases and V by 2 bases; bases with no gene match: 6. CDR3 in amino acids: CASSYERGLDTEAFF. CDR3 sequence (DNA): TGTGCCAGCAGTTACGAAAGGGGGCTGGACACTGAAGCTTTCTTT.

The J gene is TRBJ1-3, the V gene TRBV7-8; 7 positions match TRBD1. CDR1 and CDR2 from the germline V gene are SGHVS and FQNEAQ. The CDR3 consists of 16 residues. V lost 5 bases to trimming and J lost 0 bases; unmatched junction nucleotides: 7. The CDR3 region has the DNA TGTGCCAGCAGCCTCACCGGGACAGACTCTGGAAACACCATATATTTT. Residues: CASSLTGTDSGNTIYF.

In its sample, this clonotype was seen many times. V is TRBV6-5 and J is TRBJ2-5; tentatively, D is TRBD2 (5 bases). The CDR3 contains 16 residues. Between the trimmed V and J ends, which lost 5 bases and 2 bases, there was a span of 18 bases. CDR1 and CDR2 (germline): MNHEY, SVGAGI. CDR3 coding DNA: TGTGCCAGCAGTCGCCTGACTATGACGGAGCAAGAGACCCAGTACTTC. Translated: CASSRLTMTEQETQYF.

This chain connects TRBV6-5 to TRBJ2-3, with D possibly matching TRBD1 (5 bases). This CDR3 is 15 amino acids long. Between the trimmed V and J ends, which lost 2 bases and 2 bases, there was a span of 11 bases. Germline CDR1 MNHEY, CDR2 SVGAGI. This chain's CDR3 is CASSYAQGVTDTQYF. In nucleotides, the CDR3 is TGTGCCAGCAGTTACGCGCAGGGCGTCACAGATACGCAGTATTTT.

Comments on this clonotype: An end of the junction differs from the germline gene, which may be a read error. The chain links TRBV18 to TRBJ1-1; TRBD1 is a possible D gene (6 bases). The CDR3 length is 16 residues. The germline CDR1 and CDR2 sequences are KGHSH and LQKENI. In DNA, the CDR3 is TGTGCCAGCTCACCACCGCGCGGACAGACGAACAGTGAAGCTTTCTTT. This codes for CASSPPRGQTNSEAFF.